This passage covers 32 T cell receptor beta chains from one sample sequenced in a study of T cell repertoires in cytomegalovirus infection. Via MiXCR, TCRdb re-called the reads, giving one row per CDR3 protein. The sample carries a few hundred thousand distinct CDR3 sequences, just under 40% recorded once. Which antigens these TCRs recognize remains unknown. Material: cultured PBMCs, obtained from culture after CMV antigen stimulation. Source of these receptors: a human donor in good health (CMV status not recorded). Some clones in this sample may be carry-over from other donors' samples.

The chain links TRBV11-2 to TRBJ1-5; no clear D gene. The J call may be wrong; the DNA end is better matched by TRBJ2-3. The CDR3 runs to 13 residues. CDR1 SGHAT and CDR2 FQNNGV come from the germline V gene. The CDR3 DNA reads TGTGCCAGCAGCTTAGTAGAGAATCAGCCCCAGTATTTT. It is translated as CASSLVENQPQYF.

V and J are TRBV6-8 and TRBJ2-5; TRBD1 aligns across 9 bases. This CDR3 is 14 amino acids long. With 5 bases clipped from V and 5 bases from J, the junction kept 6 bases outside the gene matches. Germline assignment: CDR1 MNHGY and CDR2 SAAAGT. CDR3 residues: CASSETGGTETQYF. The CDR3 bases are TGTGCCAGCAGTGAAACAGGGGGCACGGAGACCCAGTACTTC.

The chain recombines TRBV20-1 with TRBJ2-2, with D perhaps TRBD2 (5 bases). The germline CDR1 and CDR2 sequences are DFQATT and SNEGSKA (reference sequence). The V gene lost 1 base and the J gene lost 1 base, with 10 bases spanning the gap. CDR3 length: 15 residues. Here the CDR3 reads CSARALVGNTGELFF. The DNA for the CDR3 is TGCAGTGCTAGAGCACTAGTGGGGAACACCGGGGAGCTGTTTTTT.

This clonotype came up a few times. The V and J genes are TRBV7-2 and TRBJ2-2; D perhaps matches TRBD2 (6 bases). The V end lost 5 bases, the J end lost 1 base, and 11 bases lay between the germline ends. CDR3 length equals 15 residues. CDR1 is SGHTA and CDR2 is FQGNSA in the germline V gene. The CDR3 bases are TGTGCCAGCAGCGCCTGGCGGGGGAACACCGGGGAGCTGTTTTTT. Translating it yields CASSAWRGNTGELFF. Filled out from reference TRBV7-2 and TRBJ2-2, the complete variable domain reads GAGVSQSPSNKVTEKGKDVELRCDPISGHTALYWYRQSLGQGLEFLIYFQGNSAPDKSGLPSDRFSAERTGGSVSTLTIQRTQQEDSAVYLCASSAWRGNTGELFFGEGSRLTVL.

The rearrangement links TRBV19 to TRBJ1-5, with D perhaps TRBD1 (5 bases). Germline CDR1 reads LNHDA; CDR2 reads SQIVND (reference sequence). Between the trimmed V and J ends, which lost 7 bases and 2 bases, there was a span of 9 bases. The CDR3 extends over 13 amino acids. The CDR3 protein is CASTGIGNQPQHF. The CDR3 DNA is TGTGCCAGTACAGGGATTGGCAATCAGCCCCAGCATTTT.

This clonotype was seen a few times. The chain uses TRBV10-3 and TRBJ2-3, with D possibly TRBD1 on 6 matching bases. Trimming removed 5 bases from V and 4 bases from J, with 10 bases in between. Germline V gene sequence: CDR1 ENHRY, CDR2 SYGVKD. The CDR3 covers 13 residues. As DNA, the CDR3 is TGTGCCATCAGTCCAGGGGTGGCAGATACGCAGTATTTT. Translating gives CAISPGVADTQYF.

The sample holds a few counts of this clonotype. CDR3 amino acids: CSTGQYSNQPQHF. CDR3 DNA: TGCAGTACGGGACAGTATAGCAATCAGCCCCAGCATTTT. The chain couples TRBV20-1 to TRBJ1-5; 7 nucleotides agree with TRBD1. The J segment lost 0 bases and the V segment lost 8 bases, leaving 4 bases of the junction unmatched. Germline-derived CDR1 and CDR2 are DFQATT and SNEGSKA (reference sequence). The CDR3 sequence is 13 residues long.

This chain links TRBV7-8 with TRBJ2-7; 7 bases fit TRBD2. The CDR3 is made up of 17 amino acids. Losses at the gene ends were 4 bases for V and 2 bases for J; bases not matched to a gene: 14. Per germline, CDR1 SGHVS and CDR2 FQNEAQ. As DNA, the CDR3 is TGTGCCAGCAGCTCCGGGGGGTTTGGCCGGAGTACCTACGAGCAGTACTTC. Protein sequence: CASSSGGFGRSTYEQYF.

The gene calls are TRBV18 and TRBJ1-1; D is uncertain. Germline CDR1 and CDR2: KGHSH and LQKENI. Trimming pared 3 bases from V and 0 bases from J, leaving 8 bases between. This CDR3 has 14 residues. CDR3 protein: CASSPPWMNTEAFF. Here the CDR3 DNA reads TGTGCCAGCTCACCGCCGTGGATGAACACTGAAGCTTTCTTT.

The genes are TRBV15 and TRBJ1-5, with 8 bases fitting TRBD1. The CDR3 sequence is 16 residues long. V lost 4 bases, J lost 0 bases, and 5 bases stayed unmatched. Germline V gives CDR1 LNHNV, CDR2 YYDKDF (reference sequence). The CDR3 DNA reads TGTGCCACCAGCACCGGGACAGGCAATAGCAATCAGCCCCAGCATTTT. Its translation: CATSTGTGNSNQPQHF.

The V gene is TRBV11-1, the J gene TRBJ2-1, with D possibly TRBD2 on 6 matching bases. V was cut by 5 bases and J by 5 bases, with 16 bases left in between. Per germline, CDR1 SGHAT and CDR2 FQDESV (reference sequence). This CDR3 is built from 15 residues. This chain's CDR3 is CASSGGGRGNNEQFF. CDR3 DNA: TGTGCCAGCAGCGGGGGTGGGCGGGGTAACAATGAGCAGTTCTTC.

The V call is TRBV5-1, the J call TRBJ1-2; D not resolved. Germline V lookup: CDR1 SGHRS, CDR2 YFSETQ. V lost 6 bases and J lost 1, with 13 bases in between. The CDR3 extends over 14 amino acids. CDR3 nucleotides: TGCGCCAGCACCGGAGGCAGTCATAACTATGGCTACACCTTC. This sequence encodes CASTGGSHNYGYTF.

In its sample, this clonotype was seen many times. This chain uses TRBV7-6 with TRBJ1-5, with no clear D. The V end was cut by 1 base, the J end by 4 bases, with 8 bases between. Germline-derived CDR1 and CDR2 are SGHVS and FNYEAQ. The CDR3 has 14 amino acids. CDR3 protein: CASSLVYGNQPQHF. CDR3 coding DNA: TGTGCCAGCAGCTTAGTCTACGGGAATCAGCCCCAGCATTTT.

The chain uses TRBV5-1 and TRBJ1-1; 10 positions match TRBD1. Per germline, CDR1 SGHRS and CDR2 YFSETQ. V shed 5 bases and J 2 bases; nucleotides not matched to a gene: 9. This CDR3 contains 16 residues. The CDR3 DNA reads TGCGCCAGCAGTCTCCAAGGACAGGGGGGAAACACTGAAGCTTTCTTT. It specifies CASSLQGQGGNTEAFF.

This clonotype turned up a few times. The chain employs TRBV15 and TRBJ2-5, with TRBD1 identical over 8 bases. The CDR3 consists of 18 residues. V lost 0 bases, J lost 6 bases, and 15 bases stayed unmatched. In germline, CDR1 is LNHNV, CDR2 YYDKDF (reference sequence). The CDR3 sequence: CATSRDLVGQGAIQTQYF. DNA of the CDR3: TGTGCCACCAGCAGAGATCTGGTGGGGCAGGGGGCAATACAGACCCAGTACTTC.

This clonotype was observed a few times. The chain carries TRBV7-2 and TRBJ1-6; D unclear. CDR1 SGHTA and CDR2 FQGNSA come from the germline V gene. V was shortened by 1 base and J by 0 bases, with 7 bases between the two germline ends. This CDR3 has 16 residues. CDR3 sequence (DNA): TGTGCCAGCAGCTTAGGGGGTAGCTCCTATAATTCACCCCTCCACTTT. Its translation is CASSLGGSSYNSPLHF.

This clonotype was seen only a few times. The CDR3 region is CASSYSHLRGISYEQYF. In DNA, the CDR3 is TGTGCCAGCAGTTACTCCCACCTCAGGGGCATATCGTACGAGCAGTACTTC. The V and J genes are TRBV6-7 and TRBJ2-7; D is perhaps TRBD1 (6 bases). TRBV6-7 is classed as an ORF, of uncertain function. Trimming took off 0 bases at V and 4 bases at J, with 19 bases between the two ends. The CDR3 contains 17 residues.

This clonotype occurred a few times. The chain recombines TRBV7-2 with TRBJ2-5, with 16 nucleotides matching TRBD2. CDR3 size: 16 residues. J lost 9 bases, V lost 5 bases, and 9 bases had no gene match. Germline values: CDR1 SGHTA, CDR2 FQGNSA. CDR3 nucleotide sequence: TGTGCCAGCAGCCCCGCCGGGACTAGCGGGGGGGGGTCCCAGTACTTC. It translates to CASSPAGTSGGGSQYF.

This clonotype was seen a few times. The J gene is TRBJ2-5, the V gene TRBV6-1; TRBD1 matches at 8 bases. The germline V gene has CDR1 MNHNS and CDR2 SASEGT. The CDR3 consists of 16 residues. Unmatched junction bases numbered 9, after V lost 5 bases and J lost 1 base. CDR3 bases: TGTGCCAGCAGTACACTACAGGGGGTGCGCCAAGAGACCCAGTACTTC. This gives the protein CASSTLQGVRQETQYF.

The CDR3 sequence is CASSWGDAQLRQYF. DNA for the CDR3: TGTGCCAGCAGCTGGGGCGACGCACAATTGAGGCAGTACTTC. The genes are TRBV7-2 and TRBJ2-7; TRBD1 might be the D (5 bases). The CDR3 extends over 14 amino acids. Germline V lookup: CDR1 SGHTA, CDR2 FQGNSA. V lost 4 bases, J lost 9 bases, and 19 bases lay in between.

For the CDR3, the DNA is TGTGCCGACAGATTATGGAGAGGGCCCCACGAGCAGTACTTC. Translation gives CADRLWRGPHEQYF. V is TRBV6-1 and J is TRBJ2-7; D is possibly TRBD1 or TRBD2 (5 bases each). The CDR3 loop spans 14 amino acids. CDR1 and CDR2 (germline): MNHNS, SASEGT. The ends were cut back, 11 bases at V and 5 bases at J, with 22 bases in the middle.

V usage is TRBV6-4 and J usage is TRBJ2-1; no reliable D call. Between the trimmed V and J ends, which lost 6 bases and 13 bases, there was a span of 16 bases. From germline, CDR1 is MRHNA and CDR2 SNTAGT. The CDR3 loop spans 12 amino acids. CDR3 in DNA: TGTGCCAGCAGGACCGACGGAGCCGACCAGTTCTTC. Translated: CASRTDGADQFF.

This chain joins TRBV5-1 and TRBJ2-3, with D hard to call. The CDR3 has 13 residues. V was clipped by 3 bases and J by 11 bases, with 16 bases between them. Per the germline V gene, CDR1 is SGHRS and CDR2 is YFSETQ. The DNA of the CDR3 is TGCGCCAGCAGCTACTCCGCCAACCCCAAGCAGTATTTT. Translating gives CASSYSANPKQYF.

This clonotype was observed a single time. The chain has TRBV6-6 and TRBJ1-2, with D possibly TRBD1 on 6 matching bases. This CDR3 is 15 amino acids long. Trimming pared 0 bases from V and 8 bases from J, leaving 16 bases between. Germline loops: CDR1 MNHNY, CDR2 SVGAGI (reference sequence). The DNA of the CDR3 is TGTGCCAGCAGTTACTCGGGGGGGGGCGCGCGGGGCTACACCTTC. Its protein is CASSYSGGGARGYTF.

The CDR3 nucleotides read TGTGCCAGCAGCTATGGACGGGGCAAAAACGAGCAGTACTTC. Amino acid sequence: CASSYGRGKNEQYF. The rearrangement links TRBV12-3 or TRBV12-4 to TRBJ2-7; D may be TRBD1 or TRBD2 (5 bases each). The CDR3 has 14 residues. Trimming pared 6 bases from V and 5 bases from J, leaving 17 bases between.

In this sample, this clonotype turned up many times. The rearrangement uses TRBV7-2 and TRBJ2-7; 7 bases line up with TRBD2. Germline-derived CDR1 and CDR2 are SGHTA and FQGNSA. The CDR3 extends over 14 amino acids. V lost 7 bases and J lost 1; bases outside the gene matches: 7. CDR3 DNA: TGTGCCAGCACCCCTAGCGGTGGGTCCTACGAGCAGTACTTC. Its translation is CASTPSGGSYEQYF.

This chain links TRBV12-3 or TRBV12-4 with TRBJ2-6; 8 bases line up with TRBD1. The CDR3 has 16 amino acids. V lost 3 bases to trimming and J lost 4 bases; unmatched junction nucleotides: 5. This chain's CDR3 is CASSFGQGFGANVLTF. The CDR3 region has the DNA TGTGCCAGCAGTTTCGGACAGGGATTCGGGGCCAACGTCCTGACTTTC.

The chain is built from TRBV19 and TRBJ1-5, with D maybe TRBD1 (6 bases). The CDR3 is made up of 14 amino acids. Looked up from germline, CDR1 is LNHDA and CDR2 is SQIVND (reference sequence). Trimming shortened V by 3 bases and J by 3 bases, and 9 bases separated the two germline ends. CDR3 loop: CASSMGASNQPQHF. In nucleotides, the CDR3 is TGTGCCAGTAGTATGGGGGCCTCCAATCAGCCCCAGCATTTT.

This clonotype has a handful of counts. The V call is TRBV7-8, the J call TRBJ2-3, with 12 bases that match TRBD2. The CDR3 loop spans 17 amino acids. Germline trimming cut 3 bases from V and 6 bases from J; bases unmatched to any gene: 10. Germline CDR1 and CDR2: SGHVS and FQNEAQ. CDR3: CASSFSSSGGARDTQYF. In DNA, the CDR3 is TGTGCCAGCAGCTTCAGTTCTAGCGGGGGGGCCAGGGATACGCAGTATTTT.

About this clonotype itself: At one of its ends the junction is not consistent with the germline gene, which may arise from a read error. J is TRBJ2-6 and V is TRBV4-1; the D gene is possibly TRBD2 (5 bases). Germline V gene lookup returns CDR1 MGHRA and CDR2 YSYEKL. CDR3 size: 18 residues. CDR3 coding DNA: TGTGCCAGCAGCCCTCATAAAGGACTTAGCTCTGGGGCCAACGTCCTGACTTTC. This translates into CASSPHKGLSSGANVLTF.

This clonotype was counted a few times. The chain uses TRBV7-4 and TRBJ1-1; 8 positions agree with TRBD1. The V gene end was trimmed by 6 bases and the J gene end by 2 bases; junction bases not matched to a gene: 14. Germline CDR1 reads SGHVT; CDR2 reads SQSDAQ. The length of the CDR3 is 17 residues. The CDR3 loop reads CASSHIVPGQANTEAFF. As DNA, the CDR3 is TGTGCCAGCAGTCACATTGTACCGGGACAGGCTAACACTGAAGCTTTCTTT.

This chain links TRBV5-5 with TRBJ2-5; 7 nucleotides align to TRBD2. J gave up 2 bases and V 4 bases, and 5 bases lay outside the gene matches. CDR1 and CDR2 (germline): SGHKS, YYEKEE (reference sequence). There are 14 residues in the CDR3. CDR3 sequence: CASSRLATQETQYF. The CDR3 region has the DNA TGTGCCAGCAGCAGACTAGCCACTCAAGAGACCCAGTACTTC.